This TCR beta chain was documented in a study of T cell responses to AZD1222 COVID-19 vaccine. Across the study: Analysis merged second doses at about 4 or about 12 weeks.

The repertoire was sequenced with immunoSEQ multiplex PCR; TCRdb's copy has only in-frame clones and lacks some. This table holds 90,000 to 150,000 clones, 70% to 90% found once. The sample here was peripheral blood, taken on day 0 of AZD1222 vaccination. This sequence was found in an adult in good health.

The chain's CDR3 is CASSLVHEEREGYTF. DNA of the CDR3: TGTGCCAGCAGCTTGGTTCATGAGGAGAGAGAGGGCTACACCTTC. V and J are TRBV5-4 and TRBJ1-2; unclear D gene. The germline V gene encodes CDR1 SGHNT and CDR2 YYREEE (reference sequence). The germline V and J ends were trimmed by 0 bases and 8 bases, with 17 bases remaining between them. CDR3 length equals 15 residues.